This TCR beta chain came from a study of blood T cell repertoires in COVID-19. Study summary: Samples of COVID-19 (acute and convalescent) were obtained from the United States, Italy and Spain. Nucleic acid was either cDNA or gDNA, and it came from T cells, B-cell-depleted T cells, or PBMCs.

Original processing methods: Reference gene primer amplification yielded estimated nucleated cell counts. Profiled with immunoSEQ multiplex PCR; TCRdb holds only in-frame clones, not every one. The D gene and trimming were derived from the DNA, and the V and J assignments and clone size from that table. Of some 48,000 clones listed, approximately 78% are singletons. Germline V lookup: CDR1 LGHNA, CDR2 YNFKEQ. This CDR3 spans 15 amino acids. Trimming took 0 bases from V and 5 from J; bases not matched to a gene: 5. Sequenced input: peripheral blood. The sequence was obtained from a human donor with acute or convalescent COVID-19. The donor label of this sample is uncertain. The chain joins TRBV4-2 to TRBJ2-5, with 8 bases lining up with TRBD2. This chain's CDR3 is CASSQDRASGETQYF. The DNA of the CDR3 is TGTGCCAGCAGCCAAGATAGGGCTAGCGGGGAGACCCAGTACTTC.